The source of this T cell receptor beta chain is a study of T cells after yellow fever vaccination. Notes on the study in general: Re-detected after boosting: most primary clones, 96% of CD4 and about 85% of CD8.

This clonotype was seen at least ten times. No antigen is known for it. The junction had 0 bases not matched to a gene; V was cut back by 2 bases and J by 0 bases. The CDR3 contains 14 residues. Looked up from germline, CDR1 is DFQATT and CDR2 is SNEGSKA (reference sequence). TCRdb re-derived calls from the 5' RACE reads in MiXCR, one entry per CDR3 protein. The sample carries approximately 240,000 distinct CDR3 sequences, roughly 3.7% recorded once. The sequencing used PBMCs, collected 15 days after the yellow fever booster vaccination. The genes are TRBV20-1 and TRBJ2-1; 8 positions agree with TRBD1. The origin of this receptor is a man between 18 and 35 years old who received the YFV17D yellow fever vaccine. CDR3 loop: CSARQGASYNEQFF. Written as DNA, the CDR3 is TGCAGTGCTAGACAGGGGGCCTCCTACAATGAGCAGTTCTTC.